The 5 T cell receptor beta chains below all came from one sample that was sequenced in a study of cytomegalovirus exposure and HLA in healthy donors. The PCR used 60 Vbeta and 13 Jbeta primers. Assay used: immunoSEQ multiplex PCR; TCRdb lists only in-frame clones, some missing. The sample records about 190,000 clones, 75% to 90% being singletons. Sequences were obtained from PBMCs. These receptors came from a man younger than 40 in good health and CMV-seronegative.

V is TRBV7-9 and J is TRBJ2-1; 7 nucleotides line up with TRBD2. This CDR3 comprises 15 residues. Germline loops: CDR1 SEHNR, CDR2 FQNEAQ (reference sequence). Unmatched junction bases numbered 13, after V lost 7 bases and J lost 7 bases. The CDR3: CASTPRRGWENEQFF. The CDR3 nucleotides read TGTGCCAGCACCCCCCGGCGGGGGTGGGAAAATGAGCAGTTCTTC.

V is TRBV7-6 and J is TRBJ2-3, with D tentatively TRBD2 (6 bases). Trimming left V 2 bases short and J 4 bases short, with 10 bases between. Germline values: CDR1 SGHVS, CDR2 FNYEAQ. The CDR3 length is 14 residues. The CDR3 region has the DNA TGTGCCAGCAGCTTAACACTAGCTGCAGATACGCAGTATTTT. This codes for CASSLTLAADTQYF.

The rearrangement joins TRBV4-1 to TRBJ2-1; 7 nucleotides align to TRBD2. Looked up from germline, CDR1 is MGHRA and CDR2 is YSYEKL. This CDR3 has 16 amino acids. The junction had 6 bases not matched to a gene; V was cut back by 4 bases and J by 0 bases. The CDR3 DNA is TGCGCCAGCAGCCTTAGCGGGTTAAGCTCCTACAATGAGCAGTTCTTC. The encoded protein is CASSLSGLSSYNEQFF.

The gene calls are TRBV5-6 and TRBJ2-5; D not certain. The J call is uncertain, as TRBJ2-7 better fits the DNA end. CDR1 and CDR2 from the germline V gene are SGHDT and YYEEEE. The CDR3 runs 16 residues. The CDR3, as DNA: TGTGCCAGCAGCTTGGAGACACCAGTCCTTACCTACGAGCAGTACTTC. It specifies CASSLETPVLTYEQYF.

V is TRBV6-5 and J is TRBJ1-1; tentatively, D is TRBD1 (6 bases). The CDR3 has 15 amino acids. Trimming removed 5 bases from V and 5 bases from J, with 18 bases in between. Germline V gene data show CDR1 as MNHEY and CDR2 as SVGAGI. The CDR3 protein is CASSTLSGQFTEAFF. For the CDR3, the DNA is TGTGCCAGCAGTACCCTATCCGGACAGTTTACTGAAGCTTTCTTT.